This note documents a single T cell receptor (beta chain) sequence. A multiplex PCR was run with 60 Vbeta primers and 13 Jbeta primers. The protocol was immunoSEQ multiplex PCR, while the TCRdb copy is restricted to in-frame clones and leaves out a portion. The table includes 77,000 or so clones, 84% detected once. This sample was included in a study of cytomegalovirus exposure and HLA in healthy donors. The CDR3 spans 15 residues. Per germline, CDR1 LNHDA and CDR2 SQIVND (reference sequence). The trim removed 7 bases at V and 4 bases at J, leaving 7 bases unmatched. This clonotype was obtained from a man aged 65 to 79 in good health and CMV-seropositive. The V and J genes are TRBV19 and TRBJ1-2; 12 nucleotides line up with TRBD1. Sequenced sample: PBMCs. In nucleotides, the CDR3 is TGTGCCAGTACCGCCGGGACAGGGGGCGCCTATGGCTACACCTTC. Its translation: CASTAGTGGAYGYTF.